Listed here are 14 T cell receptor beta chains from one sample, sequenced in a study of cytomegalovirus exposure and HLA in healthy donors. The PCR used 60 Vbeta and 13 Jbeta primers. The table came from immunoSEQ multiplex PCR; TCRdb's copy has only in-frame clones and leaves some out. The ten most abundant clones cover 3% to 4% of a sample with some 40,000 clones. The sample consisted of PBMCs. These receptors all stem from a male donor in good health and CMV-seronegative.

This chain joins TRBV5-4 and TRBJ2-3; possible D gene TRBD2, 6 bases. Germline V gives CDR1 SGHNT, CDR2 YYREEE (reference sequence). This CDR3 is built from 13 residues. Deletions cut 4 bases from V and 2 bases from J, with 8 bases between. The CDR3 region has the DNA TGTGCCAGCAGCCGGGACTCCACAGATACGCAGTATTTT. It is translated as CASSRDSTDTQYF.

The chain combines TRBV5-1 with TRBJ2-7; weak D call: TRBD2 (5 bases). Germline-derived CDR1 and CDR2 are SGHRS and YFSETQ. V lost 0 bases, J lost 6 bases, and 13 bases lay in between. The CDR3 consists of 14 residues. Written as DNA, the CDR3 is TGCGCCAGCAGCTTGGCTGGAGGAGTAGGCGAGCAGTACTTC. It is translated as CASSLAGGVGEQYF.

The chain joins TRBV6-1 to TRBJ1-5; 9 bases map to TRBD1. The CDR3 extends over 15 amino acids. The V and J ends lost 2 bases and 2 bases, in that order; junction bases with no gene match: 1. Germline CDR1 and CDR2: MNHNS and SASEGT. The CDR3 sequence: CASSEWDRGNQPQHF. Here the CDR3 DNA reads TGTGCCAGCAGTGAATGGGACAGGGGCAATCAGCCCCAGCATTTT.

This rearrangement joins TRBV5-1 to TRBJ2-1, with 7 bases that match TRBD2. CDR1 SGHRS and CDR2 YFSETQ come from the germline V gene. V was clipped by 4 bases and J by 6 bases; unmatched bases: 13. CDR3 size: 16 residues. The chain's CDR3 is CASSGAAGPIFNEQFF. The CDR3 DNA follows: TGCGCCAGCAGCGGGGCAGCGGGGCCGATCTTCAATGAGCAGTTCTTC.

The rearrangement links TRBV15 to TRBJ2-6, with D possibly matching TRBD2 (6 bases). The CDR3 extends over 17 amino acids. The V gene's germline CDR1 is LNHNV and CDR2 YYDKDF (reference sequence). Trimming pared 3 bases from V and 1 base from J, leaving 13 bases between. The CDR3 is CATSRGLQESGANVLTF. The CDR3, as DNA: TGTGCCACCAGCAGGGGACTTCAGGAATCTGGGGCCAACGTCCTGACTTTC.

V is TRBV13 and J is TRBJ2-1, with a possible D match to TRBD2 (5 bases). Germline-derived CDR1 and CDR2 are PRHDT and FYEKMQ (reference sequence). V gave up 4 bases and J gave up 5 bases, with 12 bases separating them. CDR3 size: 14 residues. CDR3 sequence: CASSSRTEDNEQFF. The CDR3 nucleotides read TGTGCCAGCAGCTCGCGGACTGAAGACAATGAGCAGTTCTTC.

The V and J genes are TRBV7-9 and TRBJ2-7; the D gene is possibly TRBD1 (6 bases). Trimming removed 5 bases from V and 0 bases from J, with 8 bases in between. The CDR3 contains 13 residues. Germline V gives CDR1 SEHNR, CDR2 FQNEAQ (reference sequence). The chain's CDR3 is CASSGGSSYEQYF. The CDR3 nucleotides read TGTGCCAGCAGCGGGGGCTCCTCCTACGAGCAGTACTTC. Full variable domain (outside the CDR3, taken from reference TRBV7-9 and TRBJ2-7): DTGVSQNPRHKITKRGQNVTFRCDPISEHNRLYWYRQTLGQGPEFLTYFQNEAQLEKSRLLSDRFSAERPKGSFSTLEIQRTEQGDSAMYLCASSGGSSYEQYFGPGTRLTVT.

The chain joins TRBV7-9 to TRBJ1-5; TRBD1 might be the D (6 bases). The CDR3 loop spans 12 amino acids. Trimming left V 9 bases short and J 3 bases short, with 9 bases between. CDR1 is SEHNR and CDR2 is FQNEAQ in the germline V gene (reference sequence). The CDR3 region is CASTGNNQPQHF. CDR3 in DNA: TGTGCCAGTACAGGGAACAATCAGCCCCAGCATTTT.

The chain recombines TRBV6-6 with TRBJ1-2; TRBD1 aligns across 10 bases. Germline CDR1 MNHNY, CDR2 SVGAGI (reference sequence). The CDR3 contains 13 residues. V lost 6 bases, J lost 8 bases, and 6 bases stayed unmatched. In DNA form, the CDR3 reads TGTGCCAGCAGGCCCGGACAGGGGGAGGGCTACACCTTC. It codes for CASRPGQGEGYTF.

The chain recombines TRBV6-1 with TRBJ2-5; TRBD1 aligns across 8 bases. The CDR3 length is 15 residues. Germline V gene sequence: CDR1 MNHNS, CDR2 SASEGT. V shed 7 bases, J shed 5 bases, and the junction held 12 bases outside the gene matches. CDR3 in DNA: TGTGCCAGCAACCCAGGGGGCGCGCGGGCGGAGACCCAGTACTTC. It specifies CASNPGGARAETQYF.

This chain joins TRBV5-4 and TRBJ1-2, with a possible D match to TRBD1 (6 bases). The V gene lost 4 bases and the J gene lost 6 bases, with 19 bases spanning the gap. Looked up from germline, CDR1 is SGHNT and CDR2 is YYREEE (reference sequence). The CDR3 loop spans 15 amino acids. This CDR3 is CASSANLGTSDGYTF. CDR3 in DNA: TGTGCCAGCAGCGCGAACCTCGGGACATCAGATGGCTACACCTTC.

V usage is TRBV2 and J usage is TRBJ2-3, with 9 bases matching TRBD1. The V gene's germline CDR1 is SNHLY and CDR2 FYNNEI. CDR3 length: 15 residues. V shed 8 bases and J 6 bases; nucleotides not matched to a gene: 12. CDR3 sequence reads: CASGPGQGARDTQYF. The CDR3 DNA is TGTGCCAGCGGCCCGGGACAGGGCGCACGGGATACGCAGTATTTT.

The rearrangement joins TRBV20-1 to TRBJ1-2; D uncertain. CDR1 is DFQATT, CDR2 SNEGSKA, per germline (reference sequence). CDR3 length equals 11 residues. V lost 6 bases to trimming and J lost 2 bases, with 7 bases between them. DNA for the CDR3: TGCAGTGCCAATGCGAACTATGGCTACACCTTC. Amino acids: CSANANYGYTF.

The chain recombines TRBV5-1 with TRBJ2-5; TRBD2 matches 10 bases. V was clipped by 4 bases and J by 2 bases; unmatched bases: 8. The CDR3 length is 16 residues. Germline V gene sequence: CDR1 SGHRS, CDR2 YFSETQ. The CDR3 region has the DNA TGCGCCAGCAGCCCGACAACTAGCGGGGAACAAGAGACCCAGTACTTC. It codes for CASSPTTSGEQETQYF.